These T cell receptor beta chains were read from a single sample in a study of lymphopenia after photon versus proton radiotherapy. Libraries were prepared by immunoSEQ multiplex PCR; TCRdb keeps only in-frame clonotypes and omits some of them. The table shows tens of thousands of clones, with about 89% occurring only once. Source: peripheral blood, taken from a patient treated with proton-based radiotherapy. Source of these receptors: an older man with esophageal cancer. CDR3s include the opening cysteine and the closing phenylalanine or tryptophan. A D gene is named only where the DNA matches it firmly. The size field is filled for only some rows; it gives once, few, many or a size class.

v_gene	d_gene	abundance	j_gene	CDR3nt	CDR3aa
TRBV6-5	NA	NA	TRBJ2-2	TGTGCCAGCTCCAGGGGCACCGGGGAGCTGTTTTTT	CASSRGTGELFF
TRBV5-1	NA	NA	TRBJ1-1	TGCGCCAGCAGCTACTATGGGACATCGAACACTGAAGCTTTCTTT	CASSYYGTSNTEAFF
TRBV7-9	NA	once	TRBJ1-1	TGTGCCAGCAGCCCAAAATTGTCATTTGAAGCTTTCTTT	CASSPKLSFEAFF
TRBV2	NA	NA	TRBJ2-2	TGTGCCAGCAGTGCTTCCGGGGGAAGGACCGGGGAGCTGTTTTTT	CASSASGGRTGELFF
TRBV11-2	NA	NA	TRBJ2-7	TGTGCCAGCAGCTCCCCGGGCCTGACCTACGAGCAGTACTTC	CASSSPGLTYEQYF
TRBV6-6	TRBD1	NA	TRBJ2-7	TGTGCCAGCAGTTCGAGGGACAGGTTAATTGAGCAGTACTTC	CASSSRDRLIEQYF
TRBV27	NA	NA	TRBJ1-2	TGTGCCAGCAGTCTTACCCCAGGTTCTCTTGGCTACACCTTC	CASSLTPGSLGYTF
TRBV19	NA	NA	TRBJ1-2	TGTGCCAGTGGACAGAGGATTAACAACGTTAACTATGGCTACACCTTC	CASGQRINNVNYGYTF
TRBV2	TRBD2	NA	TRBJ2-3	TGTGCCAGCAGCCGTACTAGCGGGGGCTTAGGGACGCAGTATTTT	CASSRTSGGLGTQYF
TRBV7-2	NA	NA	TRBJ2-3	TGTGCCAGCAGCCGGGGACTTCGCACAGATACGCAGTATTTT	CASSRGLRTDTQYF
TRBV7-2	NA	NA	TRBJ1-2	TGTGCCAGCAGGGAGCCAGGGAAGGGCTACACCTTC	CASREPGKGYTF
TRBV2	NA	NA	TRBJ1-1	TGTGCCAGCAAAGGGTCCCAGGTCCTGAACACTGAAGCTTTCTTT	CASKGSQVLNTEAFF
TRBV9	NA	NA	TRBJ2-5	TGTGCCAGCAGCCCCCCCGGGGGCTGGGAGACCCAGTACTTC	CASSPPGGWETQYF
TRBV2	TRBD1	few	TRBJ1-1	TGTGCCAGCGCACGGACAGGGCCGTACACTGAAGCTTTCTTT	CASARTGPYTEAFF
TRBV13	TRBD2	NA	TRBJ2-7	TGTGCCAGCAGCCCGACAGCGGGGGCCTACGAGCAGTACTTC	CASSPTAGAYEQYF
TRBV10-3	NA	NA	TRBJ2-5	TGTGCCATCAGGGCCGGGATAAAGGAGACCCAGTACTTC	CAIRAGIKETQYF
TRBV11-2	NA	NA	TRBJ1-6	TGTGCCAGCAGCTTAGGGGCCTTACCCCTCCACTTT	CASSLGALPLHF
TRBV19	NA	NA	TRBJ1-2	TGTGCCAGTAGTATTTCCCGGCCCTTGGAGAACTATGGCTACACCTTC	CASSISRPLENYGYTF
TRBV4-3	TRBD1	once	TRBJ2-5	TGCGCCAGCAGCCATCAGACAGGGATTGGGGCTCAAGAGACCCAGTACTTC	CASSHQTGIGAQETQYF
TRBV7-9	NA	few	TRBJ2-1	TGTGCCAGCATCGCCTGGCTAGCGAATGAGCAGTTCTTC	CASIAWLANEQFF
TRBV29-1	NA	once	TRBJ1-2	TGCAGCGTTGATATTCTCTATGGCTACACCTTC	CSVDILYGYTF
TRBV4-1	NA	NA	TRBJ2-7	TGCGCCAGCAGCCCGAGACAGGTTTCCTACGAGCAGTACTTC	CASSPRQVSYEQYF
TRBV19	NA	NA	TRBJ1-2	TGTGCCAGTACAAGGACGGGACTTGTCTATGGCTACACCTTC	CASTRTGLVYGYTF
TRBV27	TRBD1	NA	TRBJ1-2	TGTGCCAGCAGCACCCGACAGGGGGCGGGGGGCTACACCTTC	CASSTRQGAGGYTF
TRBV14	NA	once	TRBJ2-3	TGTGCCAGCAGCCAAGATTACGGGGGTAACACAGATACGCAGTATTTT	CASSQDYGGNTDTQYF
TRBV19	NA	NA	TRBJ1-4	TGTGCCAGTAGTTCCCCCTCCTTTTTGGCGGGGTTAGGAGAAAAACTGTTTTTT	CASSSPSFLAGLGEKLFF
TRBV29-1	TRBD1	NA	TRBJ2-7	TGCAGCGTGTGGGACAGCACCTACGAGCAGTACTTC	CSVWDSTYEQYF
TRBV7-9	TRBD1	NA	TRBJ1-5	TGTGCCAGCAGCTCCTCACCCGCAGGGGGCAGTCAGCCCCAGCATTTT	CASSSSPAGGSQPQHF